The 9 T cell receptor beta chains given below trace back to one sample, sequenced in a study of T cells after yellow fever vaccination. TCRdb reanalysed the 5' RACE reads using MiXCR and keeps one entry per CDR3 protein. Of 400,000 to 650,000 distinct CDR3 sequences listed, 20% to 25% were seen once; the top ten hold about 16%. Material: PBMCs, obtained about 21 days after the first yellow fever vaccination. These receptors all stem from a man aged 18 to 30 who received the YFV17D yellow fever vaccine.

This clonotype has just a few counts. The chain employs TRBV10-3 and TRBJ2-7, with D tentatively TRBD1 (5 bases). The germline CDR1 and CDR2 sequences are ENHRY and SYGVKD. The CDR3 loop spans 13 amino acids. The V end lost 7 bases, the J end lost 6 bases, and 16 bases lay between the germline ends. The CDR3 is CAITADTMGEQYF. CDR3 sequence (DNA): TGTGCCATCACCGCGGACACGATGGGCGAGCAGTACTTC.

V and J are TRBV29-1 and TRBJ1-2; D call uncertain. This CDR3 is 13 amino acids long. V shed 6 bases and J shed 8 bases, with 19 bases lying between them. Germline CDR1 and CDR2: SQVTM and ANQGSEA. CDR3 loop: CSVARSVLAGYTF. The CDR3 DNA reads TGCAGCGTGGCCCGCTCGGTCCTCGCGGGCTACACCTTC.

This clonotype was detected a few times. CDR3 in DNA: TGTGCCAGCAGTCCACCAGGGAGGGATACGCAGTATTTT. Translation gives CASSPPGRDTQYF. This rearrangement joins TRBV28 to TRBJ2-3, with D possibly TRBD2 on 6 matching bases. The V end lost 5 bases, the J end lost 6 bases, and 12 bases lay between the germline ends. Germline V gives CDR1 MDHEN, CDR2 SYDVKM. The CDR3 sequence is 13 residues long.

Only a few counts were recorded for this clonotype. The chain combines TRBV27 with TRBJ2-5; D call uncertain. The CDR3 is 17 amino acids. Germline values: CDR1 MNHEY, CDR2 SMNVEV (reference sequence). Trimming stripped 4 bases from V and 3 bases from J, with 21 bases between. Written as DNA, the CDR3 is TGTGCCAGCAGTTCACTATCCCTGTGGACGGAAAAAGAGACCCAGTACTTC. Translated: CASSSLSLWTEKETQYF.

The chain recombines TRBV2 with TRBJ1-2; a possible D gene is TRBD1 (5 bases). CDR3 size: 14 residues. Germline assignment: CDR1 SNHLY and CDR2 FYNNEI. Trimming shortened V by 3 bases and J by 5 bases, and 13 bases separated the two germline ends. CDR3 loop: CASSEGVWAYGYTF. The CDR3 DNA reads TGTGCCAGCAGTGAGGGGGTGTGGGCGTATGGCTACACCTTC.

V usage is TRBV7-9 and J usage is TRBJ1-4; D possibly corresponds to TRBD1 (6 bases). Germline V lookup: CDR1 SEHNR, CDR2 FQNEAQ (reference sequence). The CDR3 is made up of 14 amino acids. The germline V and J ends were trimmed by 5 bases and 7 bases, with 14 bases remaining between them. The CDR3, as DNA: TGTGCCAGCAGCGATACAGGGTTTAGTGAAAAACTGTTTTTT. Translation: CASSDTGFSEKLFF.

The rearrangement joins TRBV6-1 to TRBJ1-5; D remains ambiguous. CDR3 size: 13 residues. The V gene lost 7 bases and the J gene lost 5 bases, with 12 bases spanning the gap. CDR1 and CDR2 from the germline V gene are MNHNS and SASEGT. CDR3 in amino acids: CASTGEGYQPQHF. The CDR3 DNA is TGTGCCAGCACCGGCGAAGGTTATCAGCCCCAGCATTTT.

This clonotype was picked up many times. The rearrangement uses TRBV29-1 and TRBJ2-7; 8 nucleotides agree with TRBD2. Germline V CDR1 and CDR2: SQVTM, ANQGSEA. V dropped 6 bases and J dropped 5; count of bases not matched to a gene: 9. The CDR3 runs to 13 residues. The CDR3: CSVWGSGGDEQYF. The DNA for the CDR3 is TGCAGCGTGTGGGGGTCGGGAGGGGACGAGCAGTACTTC.

The V and J genes are TRBV6-1 and TRBJ2-3; D is perhaps TRBD2 (6 bases). Germline lookup yields CDR1 MNHNS and CDR2 SASEGT. The CDR3 length is 14 residues. The V end lost 6 bases, the J end lost 1 base, and 11 bases lay between the germline ends. The CDR3 nucleotides are TGTGCCAGCAGACCGGGACTTGGCACAGATACGCAGTATTTT. Its translation is CASRPGLGTDTQYF.